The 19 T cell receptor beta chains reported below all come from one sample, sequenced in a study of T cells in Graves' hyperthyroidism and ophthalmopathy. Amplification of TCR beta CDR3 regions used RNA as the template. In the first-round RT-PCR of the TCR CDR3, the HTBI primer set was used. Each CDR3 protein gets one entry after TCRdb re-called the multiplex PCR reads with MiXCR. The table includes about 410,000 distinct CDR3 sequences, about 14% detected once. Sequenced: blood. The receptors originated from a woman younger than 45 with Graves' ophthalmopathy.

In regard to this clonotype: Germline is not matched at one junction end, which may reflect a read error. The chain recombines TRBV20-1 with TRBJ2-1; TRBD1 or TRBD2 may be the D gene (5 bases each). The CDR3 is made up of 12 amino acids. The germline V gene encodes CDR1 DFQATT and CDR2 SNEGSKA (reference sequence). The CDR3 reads CSARGAPEEQFF. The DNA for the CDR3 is TGCAGTGCCAGAGGGGCCCCGGAAGAGCAGTTCTTC.

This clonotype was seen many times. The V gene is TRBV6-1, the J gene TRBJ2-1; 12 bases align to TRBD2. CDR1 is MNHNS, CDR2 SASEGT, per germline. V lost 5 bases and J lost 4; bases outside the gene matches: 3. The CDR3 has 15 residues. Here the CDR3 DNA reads TGTGCCAGCAGTCTAGCGGGGGGGAAGTACAATGAGCAGTTCTTC. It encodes CASSLAGGKYNEQFF.

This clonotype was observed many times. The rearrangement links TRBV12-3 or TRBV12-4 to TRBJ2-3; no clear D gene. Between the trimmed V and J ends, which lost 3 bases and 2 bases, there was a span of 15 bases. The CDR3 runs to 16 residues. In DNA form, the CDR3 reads TGTGCCAGCAGTTTGTTTGAACTCATCCACACAGATACGCAGTATTTT. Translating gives CASSLFELIHTDTQYF.

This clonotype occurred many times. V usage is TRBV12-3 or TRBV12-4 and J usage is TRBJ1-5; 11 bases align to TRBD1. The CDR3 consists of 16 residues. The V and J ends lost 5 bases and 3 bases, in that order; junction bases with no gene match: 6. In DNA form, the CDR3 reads TGTGCCAGCAGTCCCCGGACAGGGGGCTCCAATCAGCCCCAGCATTTT. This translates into CASSPRTGGSNQPQHF.

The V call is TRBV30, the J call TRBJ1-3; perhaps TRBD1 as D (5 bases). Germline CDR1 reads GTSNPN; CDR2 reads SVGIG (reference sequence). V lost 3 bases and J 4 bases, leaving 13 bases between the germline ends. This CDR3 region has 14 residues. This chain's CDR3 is CAWSRRTLGNTIYF. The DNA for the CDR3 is TGTGCCTGGAGCAGAAGGACATTAGGAAACACCATATATTTT.

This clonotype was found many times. CDR3 region: CASSFGSTDTQYF. Written as DNA, the CDR3 is TGTGCCAGCAGCTTTGGTAGCACAGATACGCAGTATTTT. The chain combines TRBV7-6 with TRBJ2-3, with unresolved D. Between the trimmed V and J ends, which lost 3 bases and 0 bases, there was a span of 4 bases. The CDR3 spans 13 residues. In germline, CDR1 is SGHVS, CDR2 FNYEAQ.

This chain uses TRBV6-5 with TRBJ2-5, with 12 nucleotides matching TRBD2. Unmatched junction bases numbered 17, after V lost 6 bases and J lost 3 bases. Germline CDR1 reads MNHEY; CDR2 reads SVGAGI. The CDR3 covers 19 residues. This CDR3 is CASSPPSTRLAGVKETQYF. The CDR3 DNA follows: TGTGCCAGCAGCCCACCTTCGACTCGACTAGCGGGGGTTAAAGAGACCCAGTACTTC.

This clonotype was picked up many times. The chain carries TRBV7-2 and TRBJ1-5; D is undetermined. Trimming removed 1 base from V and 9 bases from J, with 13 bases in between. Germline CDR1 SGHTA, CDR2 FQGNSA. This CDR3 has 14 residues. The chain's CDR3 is CASSLVPGSRPQHF. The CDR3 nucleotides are TGTGCCAGCAGCTTAGTCCCGGGAAGTCGGCCCCAGCATTTT.

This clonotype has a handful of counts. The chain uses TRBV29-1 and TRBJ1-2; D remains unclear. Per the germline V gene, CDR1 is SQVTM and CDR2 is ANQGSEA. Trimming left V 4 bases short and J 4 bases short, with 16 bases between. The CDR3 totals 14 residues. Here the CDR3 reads CSVGGRLDGYGYTF. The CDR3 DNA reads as TGCAGCGTTGGCGGACGGCTCGACGGCTATGGCTACACCTTC.

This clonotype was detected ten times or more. The CDR3 coding sequence is TGTGCCAGCAGCCAACCTACAGGGAGCTCCTACAATGAGCAGTTCTTC. It translates to CASSQPTGSSYNEQFF. The chain joins TRBV9 to TRBJ2-1; D might be TRBD1 (6 bases). Trimming removed 4 bases from V and 0 bases from J, with 14 bases in between. This CDR3 is 16 amino acids long. CDR1 is SGDLS, CDR2 YYNGEE, per germline.

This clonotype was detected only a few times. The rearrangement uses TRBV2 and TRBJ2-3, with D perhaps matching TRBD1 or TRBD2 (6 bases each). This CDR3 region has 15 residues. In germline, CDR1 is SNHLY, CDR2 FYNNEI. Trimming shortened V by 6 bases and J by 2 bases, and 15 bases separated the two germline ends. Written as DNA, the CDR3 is TGTGCCAGCAGCGTAGGGGGACTCAACACAGATACGCAGTATTTT. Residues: CASSVGGLNTDTQYF.

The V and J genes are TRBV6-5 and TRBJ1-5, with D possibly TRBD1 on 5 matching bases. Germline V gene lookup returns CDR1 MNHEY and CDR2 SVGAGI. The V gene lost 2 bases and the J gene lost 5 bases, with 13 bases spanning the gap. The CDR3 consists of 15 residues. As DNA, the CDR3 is TGTGCCAGCAGTTACCCCGGGACCTGTCATCAGCCCCAGCATTTT. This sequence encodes CASSYPGTCHQPQHF.

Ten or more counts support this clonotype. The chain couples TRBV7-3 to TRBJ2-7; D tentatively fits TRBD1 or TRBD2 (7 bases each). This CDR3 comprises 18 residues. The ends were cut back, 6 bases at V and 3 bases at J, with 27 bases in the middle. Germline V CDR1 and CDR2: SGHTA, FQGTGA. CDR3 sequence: CASSLPGQKIGRGYEQYF. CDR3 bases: TGTGCCAGCAGTCTCCCGGGACAGAAGATAGGGAGGGGCTACGAGCAGTACTTC.

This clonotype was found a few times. CDR3 amino acids: CASSETRGGLNNEQFF. The CDR3 coding sequence is TGTGCCAGCAGTGAGACTCGGGGGGGCCTAAACAATGAGCAGTTCTTC. The genes are TRBV12-3 or TRBV12-4 and TRBJ2-1, with TRBD2 identical over 8 bases. The J segment lost 5 bases and the V segment lost 5 bases, leaving 11 bases of the junction unmatched. The CDR3 covers 16 residues.

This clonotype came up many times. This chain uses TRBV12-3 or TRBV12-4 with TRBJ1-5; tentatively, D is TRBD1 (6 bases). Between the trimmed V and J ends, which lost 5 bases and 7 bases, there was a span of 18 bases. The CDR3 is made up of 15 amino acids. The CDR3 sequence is CASSPPGALGQPQHF. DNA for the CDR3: TGTGCCAGCAGTCCTCCGGGGGCATTAGGGCAGCCCCAGCATTTT.

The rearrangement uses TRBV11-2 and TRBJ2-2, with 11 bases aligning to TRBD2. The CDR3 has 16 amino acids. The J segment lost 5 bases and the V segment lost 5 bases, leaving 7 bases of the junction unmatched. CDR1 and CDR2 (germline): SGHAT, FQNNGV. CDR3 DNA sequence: TGTGCCAGCAGCCCGATTAGCGGGGGGGGAACCGGGGAGCTGTTTTTT. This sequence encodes CASSPISGGGTGELFF.

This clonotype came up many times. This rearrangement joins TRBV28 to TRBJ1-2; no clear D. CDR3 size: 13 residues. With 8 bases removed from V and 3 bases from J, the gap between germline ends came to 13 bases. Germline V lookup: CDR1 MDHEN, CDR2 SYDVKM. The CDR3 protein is CASGGSIYYGYTF. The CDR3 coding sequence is TGTGCCAGCGGCGGGAGTATCTACTATGGCTACACCTTC.

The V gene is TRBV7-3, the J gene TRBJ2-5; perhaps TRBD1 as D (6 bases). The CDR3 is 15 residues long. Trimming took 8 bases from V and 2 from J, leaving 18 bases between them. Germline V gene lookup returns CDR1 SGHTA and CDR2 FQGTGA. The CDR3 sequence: CASALQGSGQETQYF. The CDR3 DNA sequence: TGTGCCAGCGCATTACAGGGATCGGGACAAGAGACCCAGTACTTC.

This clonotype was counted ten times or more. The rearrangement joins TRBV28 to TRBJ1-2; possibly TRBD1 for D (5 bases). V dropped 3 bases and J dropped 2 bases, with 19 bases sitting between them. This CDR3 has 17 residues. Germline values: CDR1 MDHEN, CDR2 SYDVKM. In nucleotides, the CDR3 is TGTGCCAGCAGTTTGGGACGGGAGGTTTTATCGAACTATGGCTACACCTTC. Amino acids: CASSLGREVLSNYGYTF.